This T cell receptor beta chain was captured in a study of blood T cell repertoires in COVID-19. Sequencing was performed with immunoSEQ multiplex PCR; in TCRdb, only in-frame clones are kept and a portion is missing. The sample lists around 340,000 clones; more than 70% were seen once. Regarding this clone: A junction boundary mismatches the germline segment, possibly from a read error.

CDR3 length: 15 residues. Germline V gene data show CDR1 as SGHTA and CDR2 as FQGNSA. The sample comprised peripheral blood. V is TRBV7-2 and J is TRBJ2-7; 7 nucleotides match TRBD1. The source of this sequence is a young man with active or convalescent COVID-19. DNA of the CDR3: TGCGCTCGTCCCCGAGGGGCTCCAGGGGGTCACGAGCAGTACTTC. Translated, it gives CARPRGAPGGHEQYF.